This is a list of T cell receptor beta chains from one sample in a study of blood T cell repertoires in COVID-19. Here immunoSEQ multiplex PCR was the method, and the copy in TCRdb shows in-frame clones only, minus some. In the table there are over 250,000 clones, around 87% of which are singletons. Input material: peripheral blood. The receptors were gathered from a woman aged 45-65 years with acute or convalescent COVID-19. Each CDR3 is given with its conserved first and last residue. D genes are given only for firm matches. Size is omitted from some rows. Given values are once, few, many or a class for expanded clones.

j_gene	abundance	v_gene	d_gene	CDR3nt	CDR3aa
TRBJ1-2	NA	TRBV4-1	NA	TGCGCCAGCAGCCAAGGGTTCAGGGGAGCCCAAAACTATGGCTACACCTTC	CASSQGFRGAQNYGYTF
TRBJ2-7	few	TRBV19	TRBD1	TGTGCCACCTCCCGGGACAGGACCTACGAGCAGTACTTC	CATSRDRTYEQYF
TRBJ2-1	NA	TRBV24-1	TRBD2	TGTGCCACCAGTGACCTAGCGGGATCGTACAATGAGCAGTTCTTC	CATSDLAGSYNEQFF
TRBJ1-2	NA	TRBV28	NA	TGTGCCAGCAGTTTATCTGGGGGGGCGCAGGGCTACACCTTC	CASSLSGGAQGYTF
TRBJ2-7	NA	TRBV7-9	TRBD2	TGTGCCAGCAGCCACCCCGGGAGGGTCTCCTACGAGCAGTACTTC	CASSHPGRVSYEQYF
TRBJ1-1	NA	TRBV7-8	NA	TGTGCCAGCAGCTTAAGTGGGGGGGCAGGGACTGAAGCTTTCTTT	CASSLSGGAGTEAFF
TRBJ1-5	NA	TRBV28	NA	TGTGCCAGCATTCTGGGGGGGCGTGTCCGCAATCAGCCCCAGCATTTT	CASILGGRVRNQPQHF
TRBJ2-2	once	TRBV5-6	TRBD1	TGTGCCAGCAGCTTTTTGGGGACAGGGTTTACCGGGGAGCTGTTTTTT	CASSFLGTGFTGELFF
TRBJ1-6	NA	TRBV15	NA	TGTGCCACCAGCAGAGCGAATACAGCGGTCGGGTCACCCCTCCACTTT	CATSRANTAVGSPLHF
TRBJ2-3	NA	TRBV5-4	NA	TGTGCCAGCAGCTTGGATGGTAGTGGGGACTTACGCGGAGATACGCAGTATTTT	CASSLDGSGDLRGDTQYF
TRBJ1-6	NA	TRBV19	TRBD1	TGTGCCACCGGGACAGTTAATTCACCCCTCCACTTT	CATGTVNSPLHF
TRBJ1-4	NA	TRBV4-1	TRBD1	TGCGCCAGCAGCTCGTATCGGACAGGGGAGGAGGAAAAACTGTTTTTT	CASSSYRTGEEEKLFF
TRBJ2-6	NA	TRBV6-5	NA	TGTGCCAGCACCCGAGTTCTCTCTGGGGCCAACGTCCTGACTTTC	CASTRVLSGANVLTF
TRBJ1-2	NA	TRBV7-2	NA	TGTGCCAGCAGCTTGGATACAGGGAGCTATGGCTACACCTTC	CASSLDTGSYGYTF
TRBJ2-2	NA	TRBV6-1	NA	TGTGCCAGCAGTGAAGACAGACCCAACACCGGGGAGCTGTTTTTT	CASSEDRPNTGELFF
TRBJ1-3	NA	TRBV3-1/TRBV3-2	NA	TGTGCCAGCAGCCCGGGACTCCGGGCGGGAAACACCATATATTTT	CASSPGLRAGNTIYF
TRBJ2-7	NA	TRBV7-3	TRBD1	TGTGCCAGCGACAGGGGACAATCCTACGAGCAGTACTTC	CASDRGQSYEQYF
TRBJ1-5	NA	TRBV18	TRBD1	TGTGCCAGCTCACCACGGACAGGGGTTCAGCCCCAGCATTTT	CASSPRTGVQPQHF
TRBJ2-7	NA	TRBV27	TRBD2	TGTGCCAGCAGTCCGCCGACTAGCGGAAACTACGAGCAGTACTTC	CASSPPTSGNYEQYF
TRBJ2-6	NA	TRBV5-4	TRBD1	TGTGCCAGCAGCCCCGGGGGACAGGGCGTCTCTGGGGCCAACGTCCTGACTTTC	CASSPGGQGVSGANVLTF
TRBJ1-2	NA	TRBV2	NA	TGTGCCAGCAGTAGACAGTCGTTTACCTATGGCTACACCTTC	CASSRQSFTYGYTF
TRBJ1-2	NA	TRBV7-2	TRBD1	TGTGCCAGCAGCCCGGGACAGGGACGTAACTATGGCTACACCTTC	CASSPGQGRNYGYTF